A single sample is the source of the 6 T cell receptor beta chains below, sequenced in a study of blood T cell repertoires in COVID-19 (dated by TCRdb to about 2020). The method behind the library was the immunoSEQ multiplex PCR assay. This immuneACCESS table, as held by TCRdb, lists in-frame sequences with V and J called but not all clones. Of the missing ones, under half trace to an unresolved V gene in checked studies; the others have no known cause. This sample has approximately 240,000 clones in its table, and approximately 86% of those were observed once. Roughly 4.6% of the sample is in the top ten clones. The sequencing sample was made of peripheral blood. These receptors originate from a woman over 75 with active or convalescent COVID-19.

The sample holds one count of this clone. The V gene is TRBV7-9, the J gene TRBJ2-1; 13 bases align to TRBD2. Germline trimming cut 7 bases from V and 16 bases from J; bases unmatched to any gene: 10. Germline V gives CDR1 SEHNR, CDR2 FQNEAQ (reference sequence). The CDR3 extends over 13 amino acids. The CDR3 here is CASILGLAGELFF. CDR3 in DNA: TGTGCCAGCATCCTTGGACTAGCGGGAGAACTATTCTTC.

The rearrangement links TRBV5-1 to TRBJ1-4, with D perhaps matching TRBD1 (6 bases). The CDR3 length is 15 residues. Trimming removed 3 bases at V and 7 bases at J, with 16 bases between. Germline V gene sequence: CDR1 SGHRS, CDR2 YFSETQ. CDR3 DNA sequence: TGCGCCAGCAGCTCGTTACAGGGCCTAGGTGAAAAACTGTTTTTT. Amino acid sequence: CASSSLQGLGEKLFF.

The chain links TRBV11-2 to TRBJ1-6; TRBD1 matches at 8 bases. The junction had 8 bases not matched to a gene; V was cut back by 4 bases and J by 9 bases. Per germline, CDR1 SGHAT and CDR2 FQNNGV. The CDR3 is made up of 15 amino acids. The CDR3 coding sequence is TGTGCCAGCAGCTCTCGACAGGGGTCAGGTTCACCCCTCCACTTT. Translated: CASSSRQGSGSPLHF.

This clone was counted only a few times. This chain connects TRBV30 to TRBJ1-4; tentatively, D is TRBD1 (5 bases). Germline V gene lookup returns CDR1 GTSNPN and CDR2 SVGIG (reference sequence). The germline V and J ends were trimmed by 1 base and 3 bases, with 9 bases remaining between them. The CDR3 spans 14 residues. The CDR3 is CAWSEGDSNEKLFF. CDR3 in DNA: TGTGCCTGGAGTGAAGGGGATTCTAATGAAAAACTGTTTTTT.

This chain joins TRBV29-1 and TRBJ2-2; possible D gene TRBD1, 6 bases. The germline V gene encodes CDR1 SQVTM and CDR2 ANQGSEA. Trimming took off 7 bases at V and 1 base at J, with 13 bases between the two ends. The CDR3 covers 14 residues. CDR3 in DNA: TGCAGCGCCTACCGGGACAAGAACACCGGGGAGCTGTTTTTT. Amino acids: CSAYRDKNTGELFF.

The DNA of the CDR3 is TGCGCCAGCTCTAGCGGGGCTAGCACAGATACGCAGTATTTT. Protein product: CASSSGASTDTQYF. This rearrangement joins TRBV10-1 to TRBJ2-3, with TRBD2 matching over 9 bases. Germline V gene lookup returns CDR1 WNHNN and CDR2 SYGVQD (reference sequence). J lost 0 bases, V lost 8 bases, and 3 bases had no gene match. CDR3 size: 14 residues.